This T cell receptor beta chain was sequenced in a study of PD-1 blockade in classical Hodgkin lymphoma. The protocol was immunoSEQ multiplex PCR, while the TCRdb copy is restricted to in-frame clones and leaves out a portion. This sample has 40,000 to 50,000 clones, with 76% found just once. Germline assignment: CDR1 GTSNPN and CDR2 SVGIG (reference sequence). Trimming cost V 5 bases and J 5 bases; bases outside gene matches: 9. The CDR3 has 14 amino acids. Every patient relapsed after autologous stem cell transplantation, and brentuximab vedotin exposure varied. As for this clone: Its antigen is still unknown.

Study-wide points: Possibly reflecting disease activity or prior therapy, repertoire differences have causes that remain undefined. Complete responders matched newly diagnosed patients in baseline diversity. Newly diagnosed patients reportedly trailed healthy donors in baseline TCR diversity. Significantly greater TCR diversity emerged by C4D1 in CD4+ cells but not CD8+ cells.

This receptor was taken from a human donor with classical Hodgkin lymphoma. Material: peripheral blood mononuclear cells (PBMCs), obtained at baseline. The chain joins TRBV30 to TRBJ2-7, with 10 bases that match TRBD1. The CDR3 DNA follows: TGTGCCTGGGGGGTGGGGACAGGGGCCCACGAGCAGTACTTC. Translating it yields CAWGVGTGAHEQYF.